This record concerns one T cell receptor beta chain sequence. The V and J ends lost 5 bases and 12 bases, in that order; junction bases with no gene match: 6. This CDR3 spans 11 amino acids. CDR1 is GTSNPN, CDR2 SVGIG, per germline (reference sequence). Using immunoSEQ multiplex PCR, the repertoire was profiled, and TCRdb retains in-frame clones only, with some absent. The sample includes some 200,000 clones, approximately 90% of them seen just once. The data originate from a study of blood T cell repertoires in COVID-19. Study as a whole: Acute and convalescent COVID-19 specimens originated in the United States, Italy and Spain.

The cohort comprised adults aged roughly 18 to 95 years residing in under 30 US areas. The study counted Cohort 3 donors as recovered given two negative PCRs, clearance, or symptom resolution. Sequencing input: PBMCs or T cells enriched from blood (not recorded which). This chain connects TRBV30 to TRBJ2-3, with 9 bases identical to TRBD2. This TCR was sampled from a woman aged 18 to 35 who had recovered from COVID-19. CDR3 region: CAWEQRGAQYF. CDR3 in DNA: TGTGCCTGGGAACAGCGGGGGGCACAGTATTTT.